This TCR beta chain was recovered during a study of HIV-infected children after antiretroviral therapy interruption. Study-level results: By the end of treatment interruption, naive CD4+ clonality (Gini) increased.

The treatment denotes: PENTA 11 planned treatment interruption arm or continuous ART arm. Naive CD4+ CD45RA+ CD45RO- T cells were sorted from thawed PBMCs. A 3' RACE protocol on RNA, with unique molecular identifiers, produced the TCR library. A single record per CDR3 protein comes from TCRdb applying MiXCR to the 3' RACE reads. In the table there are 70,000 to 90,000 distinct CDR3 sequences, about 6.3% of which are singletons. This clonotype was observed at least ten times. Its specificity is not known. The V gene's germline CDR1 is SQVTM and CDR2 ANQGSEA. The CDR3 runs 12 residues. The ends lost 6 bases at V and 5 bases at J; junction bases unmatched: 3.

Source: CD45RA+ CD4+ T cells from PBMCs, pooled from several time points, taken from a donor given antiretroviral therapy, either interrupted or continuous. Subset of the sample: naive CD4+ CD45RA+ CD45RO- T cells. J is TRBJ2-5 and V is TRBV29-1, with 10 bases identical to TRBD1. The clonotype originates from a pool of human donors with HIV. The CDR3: CSVDRGSETQYF. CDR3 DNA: TGCAGCGTGGACAGGGGGAGTGAGACCCAGTACTTC.